The 5 T cell receptor beta chains presented below share a single source sample, sequenced in a study of T cells in Graves' hyperthyroidism and ophthalmopathy (dated by TCRdb to between 2018 and 2021). Libraries were constructed by multiplex PCR. The data were produced on an Illumina HiSeq 2000. The TCR beta CDR3 regions were amplified from RNA transcripts. The TCR CDR3 was subjected to a first round of RT-PCR using the HTBI primer set and the Qiagen OneStep RT-PCR kit. The public reads were reanalyzed by TCRdb: fastp trimming at Q25, MiXCR alignment, in-frame beta chains only. Identical CDR3 protein sequences are pooled into one entry, listed with their most common genes and DNA. A total of roughly 510,000 distinct CDR3 sequences appear in this sample, around 20% of them only once. The ten top clones hold more than 20% of the sample. The material sequenced was blood. Receptor source: a man aged 18 to 29 with Graves' hyperthyroidism.

There are many counts of this clonotype. CDR3 loop: CASSRLQGGEQYF. DNA of the CDR3: TGTGCCAGCAGTCGATTACAGGGGGGCGAGCAGTACTTC. This sequence joins TRBV9 and TRBJ2-7; 8 bases are shared with TRBD1. J lost 6 bases, V lost 5 bases, and 7 bases had no gene match. This CDR3 has 13 amino acids. CDR1 and CDR2 from the germline V gene are SGDLS and YYNGEE.

This clonotype has just a few counts. The chain recombines TRBV28 with TRBJ2-7; D is undetermined. This CDR3 spans 13 amino acids. V was pared by 8 bases and J by 2 bases, with 13 bases between. CDR1 is MDHEN, CDR2 SYDVKM, per germline. The CDR3 DNA reads TGTGCCAGCTCCCCCGACGGACCCTACGAGCAGTACTTC. Residues: CASSPDGPYEQYF. Full variable domain (rest looked up from reference TRBV28 and TRBJ2-7): DVKVTQSSRYLVKRTGEKVFLECVQDMDHENMFWYRQDPGLGLRLIYFSYDVKMKEKGDIPEGYSVSREKKERFSLILESASTNQTSMYLCASSPDGPYEQYFGPGTRLTVT.

V is TRBV20-1 and J is TRBJ1-3; D is perhaps TRBD1 (5 bases). The CDR3 loop spans 13 amino acids. Germline V lookup: CDR1 DFQATT, CDR2 SNEGSKA (reference sequence). The V and J ends lost 3 bases and 4 bases respectively, with 10 bases between them. In DNA, the CDR3 is TGCAGTGCTAGTTTGGACAAAGGAAACACCATATATTTT. Translation gives CSASLDKGNTIYF.

This clonotype has only a few counts. A much bigger clone sits one base away, suggesting this may be a read error. This chain uses TRBV6-5 with TRBJ2-7; no reliable D call. The CDR3 extends over 13 amino acids. Germline lookup yields CDR1 MNHEY and CDR2 SVGAGI. The CDR3, as DNA: TGTGCCAGCCGTTACCTGGTGGGGTACGAGCAGTACTTC. Translation gives CASRYLVGYEQYF.

This clonotype was recorded many times. This chain uses TRBV13 with TRBJ2-5; weak D call: TRBD2 (5 bases). The germline CDR1 and CDR2 sequences are PRHDT and FYEKMQ (reference sequence). Trimming cost V 2 bases and J 1 base, with 8 bases left between them. This CDR3 region has 14 residues. The CDR3 is CASSLRTGQETQYF. The DNA for the CDR3 is TGTGCCAGCAGCTTACGGACTGGCCAAGAGACCCAGTACTTC. Supplemented by reference TRBV13 and TRBJ2-5, the full variable domain reads AAGVIQSPRHLIKEKRETATLKCYPIPRHDTVYWYQQGPGQDPQFLISFYEKMQSDKGSIPDRFSAQQFSDYHSELNMSSLELGDSALYFCASSLRTGQETQYFGPGTRLLVL.